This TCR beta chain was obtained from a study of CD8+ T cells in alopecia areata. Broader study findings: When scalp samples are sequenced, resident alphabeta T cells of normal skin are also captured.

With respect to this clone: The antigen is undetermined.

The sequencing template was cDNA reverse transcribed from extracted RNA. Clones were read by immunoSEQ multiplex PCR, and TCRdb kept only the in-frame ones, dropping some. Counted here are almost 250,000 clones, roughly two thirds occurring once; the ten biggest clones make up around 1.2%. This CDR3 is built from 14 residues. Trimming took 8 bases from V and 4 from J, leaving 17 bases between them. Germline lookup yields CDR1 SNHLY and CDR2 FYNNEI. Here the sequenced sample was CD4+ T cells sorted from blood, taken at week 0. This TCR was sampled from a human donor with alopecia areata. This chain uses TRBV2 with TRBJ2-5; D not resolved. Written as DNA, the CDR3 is TGTGCCAGCCTGGCTCTCGGAGTCCCAGAGACCCAGTACTTC. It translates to CASLALGVPETQYF.